This T cell receptor (beta chain) is from a study of cytomegalovirus exposure and HLA in healthy donors (dated by TCRdb to about 2017). Context from the whole study: An earlier analysis of some 600 of the donors reported about 260 Gb of sequence data and 117 million unique TCR beta sequences obtained from approximately 180 million T cells. Genome-wide SNP genotypes for about three fifths of the roughly 670 donors were used in a later genetic analysis, which treated that subset as a discovery cohort. The study used immunosequencing to profile the T cell repertoires of more than 650 subjects and linked those repertoires to cytomegalovirus serostatus. Among around 400 genotyped donors of the cohort, an average of about 240,000 unique TCR beta nucleotide sequences were sequenced per donor, about a sixth of them non-productive. Besides the first cohort of 550 to 750 subjects, a separate validation cohort made up of 120 or so different subjects was used. The aim of the study was to test whether cataloging public T cell receptors could identify signatures of past pathogen exposure. An earlier analysis of some 600 of the donors applied high-throughput TCR beta sequencing to assess whether each TCR beta V gene segment acted as functional or pseudogenic. In a later analysis, previously published TCR beta repertoires from 550 to 700 donors were re-analyzed and high-resolution HLA genotyping was added so that TCR occurrence patterns could be studied. In the later analysis, no new phenotypic data were used to find candidate immune exposures; instead, reliance was placed on TCR beta sequences and their occurrence across donors. About 310 gigabases of sequencing data and 70 million to 85 million unique TCR sequences were included in an early release covering over 600 HLA-typed donors. Because of strong linkage in the cohort, roughly five DR-DQ haplotypes were treated as single units for association and clustering. Of the approximately 370 genotyped donors, 75% to 85% were placed in the genetic ancestry cluster associated with self-reported Caucasian donors. Typing coverage varied by locus: about 629-640 donors for A, B, C, DRB1 and DQB1; more than 500 for DQA1; more than 600 for DPA1; approximately 470 for DPB1. Both class I and class II loci were covered by HLA typing, at four-digit resolution. The study combined high-throughput TCR immunosequencing, statistical association of individual TCRs with disease status, and machine learning to predict cytomegalovirus infection status. Donor age, sex, ethnicity and CMV serostatus were compiled together with the repertoire data. Every discovery cohort repertoire had been produced on one sequencing platform.

Summary of the overall study and its limitations: The authors suggested that the approach could potentially be generalized to other disease states and immunological phenotypes. A further reported finding was that TCR beta sequences accurately predicted the HLA-A and HLA-B alleles for most subjects in the first cohort. Because HLA typing was unavailable for some donors at each locus, only the typed subset was used in association tests. In a later analysis, HLA-associated TCR beta chains showed more clonal expansion and lower generation probabilities than non-associated chains that were equally common. At a false discovery rate of 0.05, a later analysis linked 16,951 TCR beta sequences to specific HLA alleles. Most TCR sequences were seen in very few donors, while some public TCRs were found in many individuals. Cytomegalovirus status was reported to be diagnosed by the classifier with high specificity and sensitivity in both the original and validation cohorts. In a later genetic analysis, a missense DCLRE1C variant was associated with V-gene and J-gene trimming of TCR beta chains, and the association was replicated in an independent cohort. Sequencing depth was assumed to be roughly uniform across donors in the presence/absence analyses, though that assumption may not hold. Assigning TCR associations to individual alleles was difficult when HLA alleles, especially DR and DQ, strongly co-occurred. An earlier analysis of several hundred of the donors showed that most TCR beta V segments appeared in productive rearrangements either about 90% or about 30% of the time, which broadly matched IMGT annotations. Because the 87-base-pair reads could not distinguish some IMGT-functional V segments, including TRBV6-2 and TRBV6-3, those segments were excluded. In a later analysis, TCR association rates were found to vary across HLA loci, with the most associated TCRs seen for DRB1 alleles and the fewest for HLA-C alleles. Several of the top co-occurrence clusters appeared to be linked to parvovirus B19, influenza, CMV and Epstein-Barr virus, according to a later analysis. Correlated functional status among segregating V segments might reflect linkage disequilibrium, but an unknown experimental factor could not be ruled out. Only TCR beta chains were sequenced in this cohort, and the absence of alpha or paired-chain data limited detectable features. According to a later analysis, most CMV-associated TCR beta chains appeared to be HLA-restricted, and the HLA associations seemed to be driven largely by CMV exposure. According to a later genetic analysis, donors in an Asian-associated ancestry cluster had fewer N-insertions in productive TCRs than the roughly 660-donor mean. The earlier analysis of 587 of the donors excluded some 15 rarely observed V segments, including chromosome 9 orphons, because counts were too low. A total of about 150 TCR beta chains were listed by the study as associated with cytomegalovirus. The sequencing pipeline was judged likely to have produced a cluster of highly shared sequence variants as a technical artifact. The only immune exposure information available for the cohort was CMV serostatus. Three of the identified cytomegalovirus-associated TCR beta chains were confirmed in vitro to be specific for cytomegalovirus antigens.

A word on this clone: It has no known antigen specificity. No per-base quality is available; no much larger clone lies one base away.

The library relied on the immunoSEQ multiplex PCR assay. For the multiplex PCR, a mixture combining 60 forward primers for TCR Vbeta segments and 13 reverse primers for TCR Jbeta segments was used. The CDR3 region of rearranged TCR beta genes was amplified from genomic DNA by a multiplex PCR assay. The amplified TCR beta libraries were sequenced on the Illumina HiSeq System as 87-base-pair reads. The source study handled its data this way. Across the 640 or so repertoires, a later analysis counted about 81 million unique TCR beta chains, roughly 11 million of which were shared by at least two donors. To remove PCR and sequencing errors, raw reads were error-corrected and collapsed into unique sequences using a nearest-neighbor algorithm that merged closely related sequences. V, D and J gene segments were assigned by aligning CDR3 sequences to IMGT reference sequences. For a sequence to be retained, a match of at least six nucleotides to both a V gene segment and a J gene segment was required. Rearrangements were called productive when the CDR3 lacked stop codons and stayed in frame with V and J; all others were non-productive. Following IMGT convention, CDR3 was defined as the stretch from the second conserved V-encoded cysteine up to the conserved J-encoded phenylalanine. In an earlier analysis of more than 550 of the donors, sequences lacking an unambiguous match to a single V gene segment were excluded. In an earlier analysis of a few hundred of the donors, V segments were called functional above 56.7% productive rearrangements and were called segregating when the between-donor standard deviation exceeded 5%. To diagnose cytomegalovirus status from the catalog of TCR beta chain sequences, a statistical classification framework was built. V and J gene assignment, in a later analysis, came from comparing TCR nucleotide sequences with IMGT/GENE-DB human TR gene sequences. The TCRdist pipeline was used in a later analysis to assign CDR3 sequences and most-parsimonious VDJ recombination scenarios. In a later analysis, each TCR beta chain was defined by its CDR3 amino acid sequence together with its V-gene family, and reads without a unique V-gene family were excluded. To address suspected cross-contamination and a sequencing artifact, a later analysis removed approximately 600 highly shared, low-generation-probability nucleotide sequences. A later analysis calculated a clonal expansion index for each public chain from normalized within-repertoire ranks of inferred template counts. A later analysis computed generation probabilities with a VDJ recombination model fitted to out-of-frame rearrangements, and checked the results against IGoR. In a later analysis, hypergeometric tests were used to score TCR-TCR, TCR-HLA and TCR-CMV co-occurrence, with a repertoire-size bias correction applied to TCR pairs. False discovery rates were estimated in a later analysis by permuting HLA or CMV assignments 20 times. A later analysis grouped co-occurring TCRs with DBSCAN, adding TCRdist sequence similarity when clustering within HLA-allele-positive subsets. Co-occurrence clustering excluded repertoires with fewer than 30,000 or more than 120,000 public chains, plus five with anomalous nucleotide sharing. TCRdb carries this immuneACCESS record with in-frame sequences only. Its versions omit some clonotypes, under half of them owing to an unresolved V gene in the studies checked, with the rest unexplained. The DNA was the basis for D and trimming; V, J and clone size are from that table. The sample table shows under 150,000 clones, and roughly 88% are seen once. The top ten hold roughly 2.6% of the sample.

The cohort was made up of 666 healthy bone marrow donors. At the time of sampling, all cohort members were nominally healthy, though unrecorded immune exposures were likely present. The donor tested CMV seronegative, placing the donor among the 352 seronegative members of the cohort. Each donor provided a peripheral blood sample, and peripheral blood mononuclear cells were used for TCR beta sequencing. Genomic DNA was extracted from the blood cell samples with the Qiagen DNeasy Blood Extraction Kit. From the cysteine up to the phenylalanine, the CDR3 has a length of 16 residues. Just CDR3 DNA is preserved here, 48 bases in frame from base 1.

Input material: PBMCs. The rearranged segments are TRBV12-2 and TRBJ1-5; no check of the table's D call, TRBD1, against the DNA was made. TRBV12-2 represents a pseudogene. The receptor comes from a man aged 45-65 years in good health and CMV-seronegative. The CDR3: CASRLGNRGQSQPQHF. The nucleotide sequence reads TGTGCAAGTCGCTTAGGGAACAGGGGGCAGTCGCAGCCCCAGCATTTT.